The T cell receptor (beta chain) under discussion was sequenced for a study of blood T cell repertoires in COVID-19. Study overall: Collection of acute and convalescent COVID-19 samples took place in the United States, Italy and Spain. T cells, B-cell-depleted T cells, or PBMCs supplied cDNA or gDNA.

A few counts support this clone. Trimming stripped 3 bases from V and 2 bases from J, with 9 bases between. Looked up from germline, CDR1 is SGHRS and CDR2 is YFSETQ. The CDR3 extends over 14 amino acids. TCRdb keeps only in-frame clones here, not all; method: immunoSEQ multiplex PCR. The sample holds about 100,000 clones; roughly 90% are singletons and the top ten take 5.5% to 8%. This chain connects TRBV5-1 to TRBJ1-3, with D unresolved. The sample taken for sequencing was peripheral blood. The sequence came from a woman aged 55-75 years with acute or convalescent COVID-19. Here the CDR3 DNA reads TGCGCCAGCAGCTCGGGGAACACTGGAAACACCATATATTTT. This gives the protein CASSSGNTGNTIYF. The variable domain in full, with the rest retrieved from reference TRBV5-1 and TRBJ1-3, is KAGVTQTPRYLIKTRGQQVTLSCSPISGHRSVSWYQQTPGQGLQFLFEYFSETQRNKGNFPGRFSGRQFSNSRSEMNVSTLELGDSALYLCASSSGNTGNTIYFGEGSWLTVV.